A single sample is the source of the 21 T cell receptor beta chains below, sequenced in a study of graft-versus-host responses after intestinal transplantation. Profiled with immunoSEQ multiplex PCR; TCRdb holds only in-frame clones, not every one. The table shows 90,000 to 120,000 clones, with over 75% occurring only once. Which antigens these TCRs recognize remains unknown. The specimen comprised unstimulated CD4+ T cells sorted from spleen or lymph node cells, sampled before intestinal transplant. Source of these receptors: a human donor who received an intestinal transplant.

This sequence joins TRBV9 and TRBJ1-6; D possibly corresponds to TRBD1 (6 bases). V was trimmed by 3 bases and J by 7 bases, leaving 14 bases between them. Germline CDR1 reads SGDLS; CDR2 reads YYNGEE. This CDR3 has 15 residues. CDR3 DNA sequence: TGTGCCAGCAGCGCAACCGGGACACAGAATTCACCCCTCCACTTT. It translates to CASSATGTQNSPLHF.

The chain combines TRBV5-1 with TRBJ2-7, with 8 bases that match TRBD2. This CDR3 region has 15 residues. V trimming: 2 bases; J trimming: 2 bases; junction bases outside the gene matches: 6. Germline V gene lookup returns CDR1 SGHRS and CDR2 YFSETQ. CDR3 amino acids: CASSLSGGRTYEQYF. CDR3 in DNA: TGCGCCAGCAGCTTATCGGGGGGGCGTACCTACGAGCAGTACTTC.

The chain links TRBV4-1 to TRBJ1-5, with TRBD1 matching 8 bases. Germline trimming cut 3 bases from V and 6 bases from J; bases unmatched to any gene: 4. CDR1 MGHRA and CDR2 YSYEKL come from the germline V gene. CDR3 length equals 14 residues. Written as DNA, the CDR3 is TGCGCCAGCAGCCATCCAGGGGGCGGTCAGCCCCAGCATTTT. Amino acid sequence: CASSHPGGGQPQHF.

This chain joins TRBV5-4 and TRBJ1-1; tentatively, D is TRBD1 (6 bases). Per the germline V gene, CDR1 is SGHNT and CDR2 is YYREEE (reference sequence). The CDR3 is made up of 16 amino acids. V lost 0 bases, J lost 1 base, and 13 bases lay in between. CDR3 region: CASSLGGARENTEAFF. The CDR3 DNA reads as TGTGCCAGCAGCTTGGGGGGGGCGAGGGAGAACACTGAAGCTTTCTTT.

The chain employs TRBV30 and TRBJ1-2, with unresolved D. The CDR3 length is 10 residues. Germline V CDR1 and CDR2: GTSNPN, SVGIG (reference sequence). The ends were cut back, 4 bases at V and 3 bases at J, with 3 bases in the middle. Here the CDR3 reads CAWIHYGYTF. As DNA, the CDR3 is TGTGCCTGGATCCACTATGGCTACACCTTC.

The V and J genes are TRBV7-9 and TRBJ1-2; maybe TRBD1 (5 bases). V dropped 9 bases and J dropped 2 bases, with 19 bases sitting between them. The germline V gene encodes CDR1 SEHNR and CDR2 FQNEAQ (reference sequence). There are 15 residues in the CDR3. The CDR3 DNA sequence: TGTGCCAGTCGCCCCGGGGGGGGAACCAACTATGGCTACACCTTC. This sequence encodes CASRPGGGTNYGYTF.

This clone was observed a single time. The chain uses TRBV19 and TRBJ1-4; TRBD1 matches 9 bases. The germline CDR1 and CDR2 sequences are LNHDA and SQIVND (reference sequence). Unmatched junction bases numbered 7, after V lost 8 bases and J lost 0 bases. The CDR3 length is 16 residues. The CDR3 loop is CASGTGGKATNEKLFF. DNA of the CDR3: TGTGCCAGTGGTACAGGGGGCAAGGCAACTAATGAAAAACTGTTTTTT.

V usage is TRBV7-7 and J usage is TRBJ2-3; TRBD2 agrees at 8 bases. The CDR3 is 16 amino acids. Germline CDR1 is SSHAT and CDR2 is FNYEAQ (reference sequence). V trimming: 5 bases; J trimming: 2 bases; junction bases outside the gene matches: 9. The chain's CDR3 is CASSPRAGGSTDTQYF. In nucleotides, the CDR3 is TGTGCCAGCAGCCCCAGGGCGGGAGGCTCCACAGATACGCAGTATTTT.

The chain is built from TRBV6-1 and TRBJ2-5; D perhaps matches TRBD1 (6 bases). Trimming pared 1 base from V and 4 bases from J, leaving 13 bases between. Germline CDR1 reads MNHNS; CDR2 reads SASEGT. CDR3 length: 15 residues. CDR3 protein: CASSEVGAGRETQYF. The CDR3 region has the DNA TGTGCCAGCAGTGAAGTGGGGGCTGGCAGAGAGACCCAGTACTTC.

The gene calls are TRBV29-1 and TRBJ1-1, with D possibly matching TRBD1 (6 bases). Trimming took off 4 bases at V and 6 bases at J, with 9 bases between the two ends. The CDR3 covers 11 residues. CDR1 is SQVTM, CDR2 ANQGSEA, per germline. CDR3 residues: CSVVSGAEAFF. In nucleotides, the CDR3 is TGCAGCGTTGTTTCAGGGGCTGAAGCTTTCTTT.

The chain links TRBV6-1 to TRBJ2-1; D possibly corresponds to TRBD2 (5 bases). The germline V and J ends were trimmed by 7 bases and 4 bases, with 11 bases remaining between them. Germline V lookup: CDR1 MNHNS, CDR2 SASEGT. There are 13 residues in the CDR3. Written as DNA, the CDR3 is TGTGCCAGCAAGAGCGGATTATACAATGAGCAGTTCTTC. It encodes CASKSGLYNEQFF.

In nucleotides, the CDR3 is TGTGCCAGCAGCTTACAACTAGCGGGGGCCTACAATGAGCAGTTCTTC. The encoded protein is CASSLQLAGAYNEQFF. This chain uses TRBV7-6 with TRBJ2-1; TRBD2 aligns across 11 bases. This CDR3 has 16 amino acids. With V trimmed by 2 bases and J by 2 bases, 2 bases remained unmatched. CDR1 is SGHVS, CDR2 FNYEAQ, per germline.

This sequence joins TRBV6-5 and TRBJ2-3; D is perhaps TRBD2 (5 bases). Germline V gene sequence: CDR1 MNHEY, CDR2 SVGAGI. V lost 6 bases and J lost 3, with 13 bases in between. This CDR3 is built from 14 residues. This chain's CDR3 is CASRLSRGTDTQYF. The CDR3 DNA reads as TGTGCCAGCAGGCTATCTCGGGGTACAGATACGCAGTATTTT.

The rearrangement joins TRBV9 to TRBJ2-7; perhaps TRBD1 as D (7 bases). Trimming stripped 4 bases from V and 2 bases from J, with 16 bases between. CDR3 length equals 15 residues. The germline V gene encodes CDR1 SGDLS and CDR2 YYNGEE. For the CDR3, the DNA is TGTGCCAGCAGCCTCCGAGGGGGGACAGCCTACGAGCAGTACTTC. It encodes CASSLRGGTAYEQYF.

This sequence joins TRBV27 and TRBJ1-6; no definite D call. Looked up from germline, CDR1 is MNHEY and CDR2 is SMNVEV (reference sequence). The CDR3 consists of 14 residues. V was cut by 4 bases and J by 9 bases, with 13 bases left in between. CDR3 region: CASSWGQTSSPLHF. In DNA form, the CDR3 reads TGTGCCAGCAGTTGGGGTCAGACGAGTTCACCCCTCCACTTT.

CDR3 sequence: CASSLQRGPQPQHF. In DNA form, the CDR3 reads TGTGCCAGCAGCTTACAACGGGGCCCTCAGCCCCAGCATTTT. This chain joins TRBV7-2 and TRBJ1-5, with D possibly matching TRBD1 (5 bases). V was clipped by 2 bases and J by 6 bases, with 11 bases between them. Germline V gene sequence: CDR1 SGHTA, CDR2 FQGNSA. This CDR3 contains 14 residues.

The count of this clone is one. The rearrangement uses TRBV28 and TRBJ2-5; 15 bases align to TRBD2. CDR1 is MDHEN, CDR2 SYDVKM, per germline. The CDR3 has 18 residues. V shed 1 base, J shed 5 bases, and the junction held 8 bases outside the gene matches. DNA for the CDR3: TGTGCCAGCAGTTTATTAGGGACTAGCGGGAGGTTCGGGGAGACCCAGTACTTC. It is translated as CASSLLGTSGRFGETQYF.

CDR3 DNA sequence: TGTGCCAGCAGATCTAGCGGGAACACAGATACGCAGTATTTT. Protein: CASRSSGNTDTQYF. The V call is TRBV6-1, the J call TRBJ2-3; 9 nucleotides agree with TRBD2. The V gene's germline CDR1 is MNHNS and CDR2 SASEGT. There are 14 residues in the CDR3. The V gene end was trimmed by 6 bases and the J gene end by 2 bases; junction bases not matched to a gene: 3.

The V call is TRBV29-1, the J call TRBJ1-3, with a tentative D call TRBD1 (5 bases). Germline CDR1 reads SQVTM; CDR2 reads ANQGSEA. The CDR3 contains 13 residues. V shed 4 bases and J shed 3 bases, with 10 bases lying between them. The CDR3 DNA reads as TGCAGCGTTGTTTCAGGGTATGGAAACACCATATATTTT. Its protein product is CSVVSGYGNTIYF.

The CDR3 protein is CASSLGQTNTEAFF. CDR3 bases: TGCGCCAGCAGCTTGGGACAGACGAACACTGAAGCTTTCTTT. The J gene is TRBJ1-1, the V gene TRBV5-1; weak D call: TRBD1 (5 bases). From germline, CDR1 is SGHRS and CDR2 YFSETQ. The CDR3 has 14 amino acids. With 0 bases removed from V and 1 base from J, the gap between germline ends came to 7 bases.

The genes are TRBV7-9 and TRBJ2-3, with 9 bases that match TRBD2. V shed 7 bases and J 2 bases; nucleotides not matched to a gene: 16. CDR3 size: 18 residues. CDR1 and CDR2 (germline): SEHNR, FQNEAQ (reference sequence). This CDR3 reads CASTSGVAGVGYTDTQYF. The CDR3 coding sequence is TGTGCCAGCACCTCTGGAGTAGCGGGAGTCGGGTACACAGATACGCAGTATTTT.